This TCR beta chain was retrieved from a study of CDR3 diversity in severe acne. The V and J ends lost 8 bases and 12 bases, in that order; junction bases with no gene match: 10. The CDR3 is made up of 11 amino acids. Germline CDR1 is WSHSY and CDR2 is SAAADI. TCRdb recomputed calls from the PCR reads with MiXCR, one row per CDR3 protein. This table holds around 85,000 distinct CDR3 sequences, less than 65% found once. The V call is TRBV10-2, the J call TRBJ2-7; 7 bases line up with TRBD1. The sequencing input was blood. This TCR was recovered from a male donor with severe acne vulgaris. CDR3 sequence: CASGDRVFRYF. The CDR3 nucleotides read TGCGCCAGCGGCGACAGGGTGTTCCGGTACTTC.